The subject of this entry is one T cell receptor (beta chain). Its antigen remains unidentified. No much larger clone is present one base from it, and per-base qualities are unavailable. V loses 4 bases at its end and J loses 8 bases; junction bases beyond the gene matches: 5. Via the germline V gene, CDR1 is SGDLS and CDR2 YYNGEE. The CDR3 contains 13 residues, cysteine and phenylalanine counted. The CDR3 DNA has 39 bases and is translated from base 1. This entry is derived from a study of blood T cell repertoires in COVID-19 (dated by TCRdb to 2019 to 2021). About the full investigation: Samples covering the acute and convalescent phases of COVID-19 were provided by collaborators in the United States, Italy and Spain. A freely available public database, intended as a resource for researchers studying the immune response to SARS-CoV-2, is where the repertoires were released. The sample metadata nearly always contained a de-identified subject ID, COVID-19 status, age in years and sex. Samples were obtained from the ongoing ImmuneRACE study (first 160 participants) and from 1,200 or so subjects provided by 6 global collaborators. The prospective study material was composed of cDNA or gDNA derived from T cells, B-cell-depleted T cells, or PBMCs. The dataset comprised deeply sampled blood TCRbeta repertoires from subjects exposed to, actively infected with, or recovered from COVID-19. Where available, HLA class I and class II types were obtained from metadata supplied by the sample provider rather than from assay-based typing. Points the paper makes about the study in general: The amount of clinical and demographic metadata varied by source and participant and was provided uncurated.

Collaborating institutions collected whole blood in K2EDTA tubes following their own protocols. For TCRbeta analysis, collaborator samples were shipped as frozen whole blood, as isolated PBMCs, or as DNA extracted from either sample type. TCRbeta CDR3 regions were amplified from genomic DNA using the immunoSEQ Assay, a bias-controlled multiplex PCR. The source study handled its data this way. The number of nucleated cells in each sample was estimated by amplification of reference gene primers within the assay. Sequence reads were collapsed and filtered to measure the absolute abundance of every unique TCRbeta CDR3 rearrangement. For each sample, productive Simpson clonality was calculated by taking the square root of Simpson's diversity index across productive rearrangements. This is the immuneACCESS table as TCRdb keeps it, with only in-frame sequences that have V and J called. A part of the clones is gone; compared with another copy, unresolved V genes explain less than half, and the rest is unexplained. V and J calls and clone size follow that table, whereas D and trimming were derived from the DNA. This sample holds 200,000 to 250,000 clones; approximately 84% were observed only once. Approximately 8% of the sample belongs to the ten largest clones.

This sequence originates from a woman in her forties or fifties with active or convalescent COVID-19. Sequencing was performed on peripheral blood. The rearranged chain carries TRBV9 and TRBJ2-1; 8 bases in the middle match TRBD1. This receptor carries the CDR3 CASSLRGHYEQFF. The DNA sequence is TGTGCCAGCAGCCTCAGGGGGCACTATGAGCAGTTCTTC. The variable domain in full, with residues beyond the CDR3 obtained from the reference TRBV9 and TRBJ2-1 genes, is DSGVTQTPKHLITATGQRVTLRCSPRSGDLSVYWYQQSLDQGLQFLIQYYNGEERAKGNILERFSAQQFPDLHSELNLSSLELGDSALYFCASSLRGHYEQFFGPGTRLTVL.